This T cell receptor (beta chain) was identified in a study of vaccination and CD4 T cells after COVID-19. Study overall: Convalescents were six males and four females, two of them Hispanic. A median of around 70 days (range 14 to 241) separated dose two from the taking of post-vaccine samples. Study-wide results and limits: Median SARS-CoV-2-reactive clonotypes rose from approximately 23 to 38, not significantly.

Worth noting for this clonotype: The target antigen is unknown.

The treatment was: roughly 10-day PBMC culture with coronavirus spike peptide pools or control peptides (ViraFEST assay). ViraFEST enlarged antigen-specific T cell populations with peptide pools and afterwards sequenced TCRs. Trimming took off 3 bases at V and 4 bases at J, with 9 bases between the two ends. This CDR3 spans 13 amino acids. The germline gives CDR1 SGHTA, CDR2 FQGNSA. Sequencing of DNA taken from cultured CD4+ T cells relied on the Oncomine TCR Beta short-read assay. TCRdb analysed the PCR reads with MiXCR anew, one entry per CDR3 protein. The sample carries 15,000 to 20,000 distinct CDR3 sequences, 58% recorded once.

This receptor was identified in a human donor who had recovered from COVID-19. The sample was CD4+ T cells from blood, cultured in vitro, taken after SARS-CoV-2 vaccination. The genes are TRBV7-2 and TRBJ2-5; D may be TRBD1 (5 bases). The CDR3 DNA follows: TGTGCCAGCAGCTTTTTTGGGGCAGAGACCCAGTACTTC. This translates into CASSFFGAETQYF. Together with reference TRBV7-2 and TRBJ2-5, the CDR3 gives the full variable domain: GAGVSQSPSNKVTEKGKDVELRCDPISGHTALYWYRQSLGQGLEFLIYFQGNSAPDKSGLPSDRFSAERTGGSVSTLTIQRTQQEDSAVYLCASSFFGAETQYFGPGTRLLVL.